This TCR beta chain was captured by sequencing in a study of identical twins. The CDR3 runs to 14 residues. Per germline, CDR1 MNHEY and CDR2 SMNVEV (reference sequence). V was clipped by 2 bases and J by 9 bases, with 14 bases between them. This clonotype was seen a handful of times. Each CDR3 protein gets one entry after TCRdb re-called the 5' RACE reads with MiXCR. The table includes about 920,000 distinct CDR3 sequences, roughly an eighth detected once. These records were also assigned to another study, of yellow fever vaccine responses in identical twins.

The clonotype originates from a woman aged 18-29 years in good health. The specimen sequenced was PBMCs. V gene TRBV27 combines with J gene TRBJ2-4; D remains unclear. CDR3 loop: CASSLEGIRSIQYF. The CDR3 coding sequence is TGTGCCAGCAGTTTAGAAGGCATCAGAAGCATTCAGTACTTC.